The sequence of this T cell receptor (beta chain) was determined in a study of blood T cell repertoires in COVID-19. Study at large: The study drew acute and convalescent COVID-19 samples from the United States, Italy and Spain.

Some clones are missing from TCRdb's copy, which holds only in-frame ones; the method was immunoSEQ multiplex PCR. Of around 200,000 clones detected, about 81% appear once; the ten largest clones hold over 13%. This TCR was sampled from a man aged 30-40 years with active or convalescent COVID-19. Specimen: peripheral blood.

The CDR3 DNA reads as TGCGCCAGCAGCCATATGAAGGGGCAGGGTGGCAATGAGCAGTTCTTC. As protein: CASSHMKGQGGNEQFF. The V gene is TRBV4-1, the J gene TRBJ2-1; the D gene is possibly TRBD1 (5 bases). V was clipped by 3 bases and J by 6 bases, with 18 bases between them. This CDR3 has 16 residues. Germline V gene data show CDR1 as MGHRA and CDR2 as YSYEKL.